This T cell receptor beta chain was recorded in a study of cytotoxic CD8 clonotypes in ibrutinib-treated CLL. Data came from immunoSEQ multiplex PCR; TCRdb stores just in-frame clones and leaves some out. The table has tens of thousands of clones, around 67% seen once. J gave up 5 bases and V 0 bases, and 5 bases lay outside the gene matches. The length of the CDR3 is 16 residues. Germline assignment: CDR1 LNHNV and CDR2 YYDKDF (reference sequence). The chain is built from TRBV15 and TRBJ2-2; 8 bases are a match to TRBD1. The receptor comes from a human donor with chronic lymphocytic leukemia. Here the sequenced sample was PBMCs, taken at disease progression, from a patient treated with ibrutinib. CDR3 sequence (DNA): TGTGCCACCAGCAGAGAAGGACAGGGTTCTACCGGGGAGCTGTTTTTT. Translated, it gives CATSREGQGSTGELFF.